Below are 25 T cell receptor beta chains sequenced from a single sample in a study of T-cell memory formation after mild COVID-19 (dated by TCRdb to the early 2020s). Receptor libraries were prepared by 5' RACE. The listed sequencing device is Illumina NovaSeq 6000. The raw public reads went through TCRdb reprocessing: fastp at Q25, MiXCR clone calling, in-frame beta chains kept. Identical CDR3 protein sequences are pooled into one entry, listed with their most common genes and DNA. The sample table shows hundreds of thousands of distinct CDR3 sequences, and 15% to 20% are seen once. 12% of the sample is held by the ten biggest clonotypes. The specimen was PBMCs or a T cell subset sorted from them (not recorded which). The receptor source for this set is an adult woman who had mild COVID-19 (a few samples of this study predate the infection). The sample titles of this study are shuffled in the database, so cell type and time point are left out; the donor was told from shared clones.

CDR3 nucleotide sequence: TGTGCCAGCAGCGCCGGACATACGCCCTACGAGCAGTACTTC. Its translation: CASSAGHTPYEQYF. The chain carries TRBV9 and TRBJ2-7, with D possibly matching TRBD1 (5 bases). The CDR3 extends over 14 amino acids. Germline loops: CDR1 SGDLS, CDR2 YYNGEE. V shed 3 bases and J shed 2 bases, with 12 bases lying between them.

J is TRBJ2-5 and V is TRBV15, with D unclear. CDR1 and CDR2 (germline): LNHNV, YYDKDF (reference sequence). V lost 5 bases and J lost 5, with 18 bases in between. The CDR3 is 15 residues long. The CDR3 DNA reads TGTGCCACCAGCTCTGACTTTGGGTTCCAGGAGACCCAGTACTTC. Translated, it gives CATSSDFGFQETQYF.

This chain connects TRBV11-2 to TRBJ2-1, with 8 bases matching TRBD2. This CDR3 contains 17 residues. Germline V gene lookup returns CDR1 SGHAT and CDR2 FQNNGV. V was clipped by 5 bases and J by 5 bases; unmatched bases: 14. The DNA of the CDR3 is TGTGCCAGCAGCCCTAGTTGGGTTAGCGGGAAGGACAATGAGCAGTTCTTC. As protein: CASSPSWVSGKDNEQFF.

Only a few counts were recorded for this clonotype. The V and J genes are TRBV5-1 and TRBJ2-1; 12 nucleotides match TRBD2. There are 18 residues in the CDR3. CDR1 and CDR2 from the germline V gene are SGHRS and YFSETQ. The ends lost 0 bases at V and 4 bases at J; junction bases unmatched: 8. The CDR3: CASSLVLAGGPLYNEQFF. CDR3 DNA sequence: TGCGCCAGCAGCTTGGTTCTAGCGGGAGGGCCCCTGTACAATGAGCAGTTCTTC.

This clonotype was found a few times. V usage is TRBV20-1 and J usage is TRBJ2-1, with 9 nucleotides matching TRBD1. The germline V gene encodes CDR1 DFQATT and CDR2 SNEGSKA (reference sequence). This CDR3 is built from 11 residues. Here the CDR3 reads CRVGQGNEQFF. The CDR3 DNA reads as TGCAGAGTGGGACAGGGCAATGAGCAGTTCTTC.

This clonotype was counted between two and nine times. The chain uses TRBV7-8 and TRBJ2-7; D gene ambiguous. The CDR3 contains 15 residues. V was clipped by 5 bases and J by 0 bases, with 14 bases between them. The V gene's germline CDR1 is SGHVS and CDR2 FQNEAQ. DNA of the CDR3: TGTGCCAGCAGCGCGGCCGGAAAGGTCTCCTACGAGCAGTACTTC. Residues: CASSAAGKVSYEQYF.

The CDR3 is CASSSGGNNSPLHF. CDR3 sequence (DNA): TGTGCCAGCAGCTCCGGGGGGAATAATTCACCCCTCCACTTT. This chain uses TRBV7-2 with TRBJ1-6; weak D call: TRBD1 (5 bases). The length of the CDR3 is 14 residues. V was trimmed by 4 bases and J by 5 bases, leaving 9 bases between them. The germline V gene encodes CDR1 SGHTA and CDR2 FQGNSA.

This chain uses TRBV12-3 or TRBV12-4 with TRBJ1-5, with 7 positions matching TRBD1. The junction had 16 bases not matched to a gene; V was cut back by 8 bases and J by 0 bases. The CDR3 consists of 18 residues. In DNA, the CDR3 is TGTGCCAGCGGGGCGAGTCAGACAGGGACTTATAGCAATCAGCCCCAGCATTTT. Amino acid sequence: CASGASQTGTYSNQPQHF.

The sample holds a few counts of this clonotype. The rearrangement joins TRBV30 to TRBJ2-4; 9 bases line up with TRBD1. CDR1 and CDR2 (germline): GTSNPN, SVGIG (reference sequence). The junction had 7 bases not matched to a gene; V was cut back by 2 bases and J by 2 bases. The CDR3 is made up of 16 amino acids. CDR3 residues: CAWSSGTGQSKNIQYF. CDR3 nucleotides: TGTGCCTGGAGTTCCGGGACAGGGCAATCCAAAAACATTCAGTACTTC.

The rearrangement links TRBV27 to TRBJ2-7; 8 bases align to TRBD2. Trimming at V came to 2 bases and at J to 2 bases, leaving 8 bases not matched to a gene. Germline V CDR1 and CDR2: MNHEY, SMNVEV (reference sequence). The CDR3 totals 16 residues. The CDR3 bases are TGTGCCAGCAGTTTAGCGGGGGGAGACTTGCCCTACGAGCAGTACTTC. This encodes CASSLAGGDLPYEQYF.

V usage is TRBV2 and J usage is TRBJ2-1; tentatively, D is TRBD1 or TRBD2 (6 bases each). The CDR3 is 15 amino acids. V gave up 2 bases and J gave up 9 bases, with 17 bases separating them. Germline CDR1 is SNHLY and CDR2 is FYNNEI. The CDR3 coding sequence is TGTGCCAGCAGTGAAAGGGGGGCTAGTATGGGTGAGCAGTTCTTC. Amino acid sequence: CASSERGASMGEQFF.

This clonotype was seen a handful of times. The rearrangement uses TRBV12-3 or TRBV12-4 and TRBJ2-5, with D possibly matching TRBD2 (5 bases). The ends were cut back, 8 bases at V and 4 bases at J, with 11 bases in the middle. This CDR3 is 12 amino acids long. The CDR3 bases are TGTGCCAGCTCCCCGGGGTCAGAGACCCAGTACTTC. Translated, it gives CASSPGSETQYF.

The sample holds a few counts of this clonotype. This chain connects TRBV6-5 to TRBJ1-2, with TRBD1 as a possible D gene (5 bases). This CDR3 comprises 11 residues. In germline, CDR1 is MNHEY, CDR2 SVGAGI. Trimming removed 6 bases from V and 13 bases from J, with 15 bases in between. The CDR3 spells CASSSDSLLTF. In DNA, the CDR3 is TGTGCCAGCAGCTCAGACAGCCTCCTCACCTTC.

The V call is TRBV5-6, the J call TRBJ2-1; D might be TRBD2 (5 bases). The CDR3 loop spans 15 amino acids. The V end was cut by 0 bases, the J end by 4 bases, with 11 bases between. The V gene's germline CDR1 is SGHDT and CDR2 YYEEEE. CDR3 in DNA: TGTGCCAGCAGCTTGGTAGGGAGAGGATACAATGAGCAGTTCTTC. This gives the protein CASSLVGRGYNEQFF.

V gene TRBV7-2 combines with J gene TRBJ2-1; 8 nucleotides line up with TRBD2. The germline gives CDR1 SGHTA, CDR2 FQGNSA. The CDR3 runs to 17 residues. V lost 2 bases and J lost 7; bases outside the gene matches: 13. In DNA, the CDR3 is TGTGCCAGCAGCTTATATTTCGGGGCGGGAGGAAGGAATGAGCAGTTCTTC. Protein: CASSLYFGAGGRNEQFF.

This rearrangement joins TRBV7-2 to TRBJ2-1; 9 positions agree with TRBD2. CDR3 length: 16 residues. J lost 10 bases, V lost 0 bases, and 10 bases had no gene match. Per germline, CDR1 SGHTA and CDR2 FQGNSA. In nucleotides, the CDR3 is TGTGCCAGCAGCTTAGCGCGGGGGGGCGCAGCACCCGAGCAGTTCTTC. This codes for CASSLARGGAAPEQFF.

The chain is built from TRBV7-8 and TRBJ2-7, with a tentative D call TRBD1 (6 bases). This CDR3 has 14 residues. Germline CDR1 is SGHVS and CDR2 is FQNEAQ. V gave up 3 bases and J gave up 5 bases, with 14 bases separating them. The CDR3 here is CASSLVGQLHEQYF. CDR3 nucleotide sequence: TGTGCCAGCAGCTTGGTTGGACAGCTCCACGAGCAGTACTTC. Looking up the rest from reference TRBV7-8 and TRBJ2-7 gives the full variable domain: GAGVSQSPRYKVAKRGQDVALRCDPISGHVSLFWYQQALGQGPEFLTYFQNEAQLDKSGLPSDRFFAERPEGSVSTLKIQRTQQEDSAVYLCASSLVGQLHEQYFGPGTRLTVT.

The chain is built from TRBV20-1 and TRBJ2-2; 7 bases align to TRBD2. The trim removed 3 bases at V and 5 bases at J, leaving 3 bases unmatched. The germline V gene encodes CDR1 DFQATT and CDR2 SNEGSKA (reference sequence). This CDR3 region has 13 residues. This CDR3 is CSASGGRTGELFF. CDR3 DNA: TGCAGTGCTAGCGGGGGGAGAACCGGGGAGCTGTTTTTT.

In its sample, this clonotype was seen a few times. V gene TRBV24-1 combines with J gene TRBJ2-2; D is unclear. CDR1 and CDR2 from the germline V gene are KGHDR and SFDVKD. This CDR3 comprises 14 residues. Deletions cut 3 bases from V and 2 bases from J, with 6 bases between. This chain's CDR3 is CATSDQENTGELFF. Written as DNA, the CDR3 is TGTGCCACCAGTGATCAGGAAAACACCGGGGAGCTGTTTTTT.

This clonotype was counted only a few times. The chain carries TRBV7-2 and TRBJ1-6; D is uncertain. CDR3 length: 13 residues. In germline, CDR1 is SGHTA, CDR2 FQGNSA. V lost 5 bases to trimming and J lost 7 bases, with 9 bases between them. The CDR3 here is CASSLHPNSPLHF. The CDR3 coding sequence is TGTGCCAGCAGCCTACATCCAAATTCACCCCTCCACTTT. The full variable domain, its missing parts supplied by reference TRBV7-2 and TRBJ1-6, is GAGVSQSPSNKVTEKGKDVELRCDPISGHTALYWYRQSLGQGLEFLIYFQGNSAPDKSGLPSDRFSAERTGGSVSTLTIQRTQQEDSAVYLCASSLHPNSPLHFGNGTRLTVT.

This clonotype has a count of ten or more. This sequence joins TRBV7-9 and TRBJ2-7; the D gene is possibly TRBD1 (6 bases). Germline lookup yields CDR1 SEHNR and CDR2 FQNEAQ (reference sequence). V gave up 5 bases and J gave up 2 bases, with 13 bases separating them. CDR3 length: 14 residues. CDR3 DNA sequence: TGTGCCAGCAGCCCCGGGACACCTACCTACGAGCAGTACTTC. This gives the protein CASSPGTPTYEQYF. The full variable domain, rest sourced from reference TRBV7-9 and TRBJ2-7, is DTGVSQNPRHKITKRGQNVTFRCDPISEHNRLYWYRQTLGQGPEFLTYFQNEAQLEKSRLLSDRFSAERPKGSFSTLEIQRTEQGDSAMYLCASSPGTPTYEQYFGPGTRLTVT.

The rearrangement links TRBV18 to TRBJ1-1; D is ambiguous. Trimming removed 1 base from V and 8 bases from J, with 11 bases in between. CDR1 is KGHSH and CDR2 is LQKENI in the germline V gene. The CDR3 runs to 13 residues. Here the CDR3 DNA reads TGTGCCAGCTCACCACTTGGAGGGATAGAAGCTTTCTTT. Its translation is CASSPLGGIEAFF.

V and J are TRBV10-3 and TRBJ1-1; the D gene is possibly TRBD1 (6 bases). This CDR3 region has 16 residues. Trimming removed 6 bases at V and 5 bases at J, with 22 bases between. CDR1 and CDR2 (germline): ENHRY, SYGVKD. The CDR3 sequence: CAISRGQSPSSTEAFF. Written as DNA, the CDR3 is TGTGCCATCAGCCGCGGACAGTCCCCTAGTAGTACTGAAGCTTTCTTT.

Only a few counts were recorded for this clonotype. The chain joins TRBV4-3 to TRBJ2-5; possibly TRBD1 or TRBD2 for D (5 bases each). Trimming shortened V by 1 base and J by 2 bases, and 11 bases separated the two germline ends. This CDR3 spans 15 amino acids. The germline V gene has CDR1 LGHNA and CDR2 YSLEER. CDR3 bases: TGCGCCAGCAGCCAAGCCGGCAGGGAGCAAGAGACCCAGTACTTC. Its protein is CASSQAGREQETQYF.

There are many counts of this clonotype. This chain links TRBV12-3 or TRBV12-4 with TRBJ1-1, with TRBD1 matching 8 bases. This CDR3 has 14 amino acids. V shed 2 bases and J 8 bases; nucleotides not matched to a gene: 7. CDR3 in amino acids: CASSLQGAIPEAFF. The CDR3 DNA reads TGTGCCAGCAGTTTACAGGGGGCCATCCCAGAAGCTTTCTTT.